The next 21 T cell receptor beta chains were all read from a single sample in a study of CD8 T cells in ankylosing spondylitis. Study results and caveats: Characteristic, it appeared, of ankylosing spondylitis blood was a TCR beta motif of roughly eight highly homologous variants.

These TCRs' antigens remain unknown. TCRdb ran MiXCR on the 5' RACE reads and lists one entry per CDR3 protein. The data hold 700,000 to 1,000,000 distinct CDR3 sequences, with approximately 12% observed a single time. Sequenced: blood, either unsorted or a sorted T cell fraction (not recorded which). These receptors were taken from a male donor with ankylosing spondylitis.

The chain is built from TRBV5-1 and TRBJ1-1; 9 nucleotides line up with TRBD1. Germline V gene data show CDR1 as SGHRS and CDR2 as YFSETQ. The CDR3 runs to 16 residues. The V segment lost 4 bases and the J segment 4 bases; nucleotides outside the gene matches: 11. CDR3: CASSRTGAPAVTEAFF. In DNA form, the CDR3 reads TGCGCCAGCAGCAGGACAGGGGCGCCGGCGGTCACTGAAGCTTTCTTT.

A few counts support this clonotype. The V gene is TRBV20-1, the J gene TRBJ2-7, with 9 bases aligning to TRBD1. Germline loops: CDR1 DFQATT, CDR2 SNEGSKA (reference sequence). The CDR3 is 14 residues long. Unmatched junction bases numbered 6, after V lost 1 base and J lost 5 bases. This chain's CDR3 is CSARVAGTGNEQYF. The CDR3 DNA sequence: TGCAGTGCTAGAGTAGCCGGGACAGGGAACGAGCAGTACTTC.

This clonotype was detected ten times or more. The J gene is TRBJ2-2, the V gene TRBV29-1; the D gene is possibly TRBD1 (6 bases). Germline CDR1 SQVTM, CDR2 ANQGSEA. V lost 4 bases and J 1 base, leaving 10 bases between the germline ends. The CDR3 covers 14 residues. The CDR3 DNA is TGCAGCGTTGCAGACAGGCGGAACACCGGGGAGCTGTTTTTT. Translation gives CSVADRRNTGELFF.

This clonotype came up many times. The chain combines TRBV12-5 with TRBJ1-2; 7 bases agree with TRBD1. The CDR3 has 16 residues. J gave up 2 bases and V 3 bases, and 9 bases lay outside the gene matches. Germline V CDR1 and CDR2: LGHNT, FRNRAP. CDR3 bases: TGTGCTAGTGGTTTAACGACGGACAGGCAGAACTATGGCTACACCTTC. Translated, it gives CASGLTTDRQNYGYTF.

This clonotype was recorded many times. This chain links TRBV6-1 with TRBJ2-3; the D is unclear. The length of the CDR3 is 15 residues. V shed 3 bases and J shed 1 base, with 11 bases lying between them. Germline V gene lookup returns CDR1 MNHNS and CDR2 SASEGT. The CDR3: CASSDRSWGTDTQYF. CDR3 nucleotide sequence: TGTGCCAGCAGTGACCGCTCGTGGGGCACAGATACGCAGTATTTT.

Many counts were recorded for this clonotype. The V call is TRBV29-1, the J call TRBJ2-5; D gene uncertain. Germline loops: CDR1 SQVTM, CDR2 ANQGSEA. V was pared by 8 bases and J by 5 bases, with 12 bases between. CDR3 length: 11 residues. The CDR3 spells CSTRWSETQYF. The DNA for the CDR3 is TGCAGCACTCGATGGTCGGAGACCCAGTACTTC.

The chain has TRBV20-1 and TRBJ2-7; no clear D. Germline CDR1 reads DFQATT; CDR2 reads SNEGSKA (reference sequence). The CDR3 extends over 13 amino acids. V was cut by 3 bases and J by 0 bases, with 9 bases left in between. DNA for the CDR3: TGCAGTGCTAGGCTGGAGAGCTCCTACGAGCAGTACTTC. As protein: CSARLESSYEQYF.

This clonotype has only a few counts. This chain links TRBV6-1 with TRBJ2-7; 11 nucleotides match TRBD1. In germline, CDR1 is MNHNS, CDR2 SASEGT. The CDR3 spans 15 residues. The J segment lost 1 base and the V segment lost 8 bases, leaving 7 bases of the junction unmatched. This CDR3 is CASRRGDRGSYEQYF. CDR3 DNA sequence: TGTGCCAGCCGCCGGGGGGACAGGGGGTCCTACGAGCAGTACTTC.

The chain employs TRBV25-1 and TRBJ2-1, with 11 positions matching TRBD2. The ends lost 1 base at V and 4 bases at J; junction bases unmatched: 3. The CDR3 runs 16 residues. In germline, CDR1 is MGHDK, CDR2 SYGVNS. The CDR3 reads CASSELGTSGYNEQFF. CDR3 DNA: TGTGCCAGCAGTGAATTGGGGACTAGCGGATACAATGAGCAGTTCTTC.

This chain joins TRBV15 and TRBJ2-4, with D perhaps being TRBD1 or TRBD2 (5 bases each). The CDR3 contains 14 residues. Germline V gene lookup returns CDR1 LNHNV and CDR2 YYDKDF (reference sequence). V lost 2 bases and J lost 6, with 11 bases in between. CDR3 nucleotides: TGTGCCACCAGCAGATCCGGGACCTTAAACATTCAGTACTTC. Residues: CATSRSGTLNIQYF.

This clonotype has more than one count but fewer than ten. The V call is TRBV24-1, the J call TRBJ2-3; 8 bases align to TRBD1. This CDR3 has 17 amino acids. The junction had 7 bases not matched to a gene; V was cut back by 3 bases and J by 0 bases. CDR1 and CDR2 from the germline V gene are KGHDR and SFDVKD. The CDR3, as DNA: TGTGCCACCAGTGATCCAGGGGGCCCACGTAGCACAGATACGCAGTATTTT. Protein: CATSDPGGPRSTDTQYF.

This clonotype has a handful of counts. This CDR3 reads CASSRGSEQYF. For the CDR3, the DNA is TGTGCCAGCAGCCGAGGGAGCGAGCAGTACTTC. The chain links TRBV7-2 to TRBJ2-7, with TRBD2 as a possible D gene (5 bases). Deletions cut 5 bases from V and 6 bases from J, with 8 bases between. Germline V gene lookup returns CDR1 SGHTA and CDR2 FQGNSA. The CDR3 length is 11 residues.

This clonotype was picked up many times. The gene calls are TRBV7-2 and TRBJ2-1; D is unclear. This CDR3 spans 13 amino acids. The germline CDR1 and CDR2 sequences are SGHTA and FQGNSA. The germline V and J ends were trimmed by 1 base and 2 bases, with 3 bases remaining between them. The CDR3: CASSLGPYNEQFF. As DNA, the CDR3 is TGTGCCAGCAGCTTAGGGCCCTACAATGAGCAGTTCTTC. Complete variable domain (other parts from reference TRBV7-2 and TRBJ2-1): GAGVSQSPSNKVTEKGKDVELRCDPISGHTALYWYRQSLGQGLEFLIYFQGNSAPDKSGLPSDRFSAERTGGSVSTLTIQRTQQEDSAVYLCASSLGPYNEQFFGPGTRLTVL.

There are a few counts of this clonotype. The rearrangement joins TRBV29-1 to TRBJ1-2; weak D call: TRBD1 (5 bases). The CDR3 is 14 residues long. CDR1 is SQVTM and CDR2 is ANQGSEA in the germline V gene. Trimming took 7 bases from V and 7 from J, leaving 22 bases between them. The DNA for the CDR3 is TGCAGCGCCCAAGCCCCCGGGGCATCTCTTGGCTACACCTTC. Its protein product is CSAQAPGASLGYTF.

The CDR3 DNA reads TGTGCCAGCAGCTTAGAAGTTCCGACCCCCCAGTACTTC. Translating gives CASSLEVPTPQYF. The chain links TRBV7-9 to TRBJ2-5; D ambiguous. V gave up 1 base and J gave up 9 bases, with 12 bases separating them. The CDR3 extends over 13 amino acids. Germline CDR1 reads SEHNR; CDR2 reads FQNEAQ (reference sequence).

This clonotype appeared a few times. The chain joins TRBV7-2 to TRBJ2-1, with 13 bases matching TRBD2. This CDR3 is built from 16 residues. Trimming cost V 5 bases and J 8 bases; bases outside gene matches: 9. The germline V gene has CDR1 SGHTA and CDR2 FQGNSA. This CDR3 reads CASSIRTSGRGHEQFF. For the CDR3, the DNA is TGTGCCAGCAGCATCCGGACTAGCGGGAGAGGACATGAGCAGTTCTTC.

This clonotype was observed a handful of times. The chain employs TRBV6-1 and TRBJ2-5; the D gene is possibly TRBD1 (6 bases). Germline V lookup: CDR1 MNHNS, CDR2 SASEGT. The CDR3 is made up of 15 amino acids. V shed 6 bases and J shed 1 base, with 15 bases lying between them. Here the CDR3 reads CASRPTGNRQETQYF. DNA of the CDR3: TGTGCCAGCAGGCCCACAGGGAATCGCCAAGAGACCCAGTACTTC.

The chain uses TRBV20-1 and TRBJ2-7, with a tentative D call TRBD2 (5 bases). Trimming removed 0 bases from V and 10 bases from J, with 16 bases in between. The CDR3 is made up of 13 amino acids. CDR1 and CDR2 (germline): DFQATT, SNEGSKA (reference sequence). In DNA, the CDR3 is TGCAGTGCTAGAGATGGAGGCCAGAGCCGTCAGTACTTC. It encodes CSARDGGQSRQYF.

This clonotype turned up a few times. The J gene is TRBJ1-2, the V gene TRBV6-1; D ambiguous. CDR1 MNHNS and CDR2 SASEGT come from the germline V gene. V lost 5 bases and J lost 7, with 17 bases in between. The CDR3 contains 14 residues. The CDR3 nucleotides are TGTGCCAGCAGTACCAGGACCGGATCAAGTGGCTACACCTTC. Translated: CASSTRTGSSGYTF.

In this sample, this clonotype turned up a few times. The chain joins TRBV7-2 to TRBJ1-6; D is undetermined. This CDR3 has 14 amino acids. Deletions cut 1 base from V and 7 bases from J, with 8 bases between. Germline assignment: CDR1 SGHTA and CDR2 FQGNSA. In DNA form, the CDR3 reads TGTGCCAGCAGCTTAGAACCGGGCAATTCACCCCTCCACTTT. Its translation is CASSLEPGNSPLHF.

The CDR3 nucleotides are TGCAGCGTTGGAGGGACAGGTCCTTATCAGCCCCAGCATTTT. This codes for CSVGGTGPYQPQHF. The rearrangement links TRBV29-1 to TRBJ1-5; 8 bases are a match to TRBD1. In germline, CDR1 is SQVTM, CDR2 ANQGSEA. The V segment lost 4 bases and the J segment 5 bases; nucleotides outside the gene matches: 7. The CDR3 contains 14 residues.